These 4 T cell receptor beta chains were all obtained from the same sample, sequenced in a study of identical twins. TCRdb redid the calling of the 5' RACE reads with MiXCR, one entry per CDR3 protein. The data show 450,000 to 650,000 distinct CDR3 sequences, with around 15% seen just once and 0.44% held by the top ten. Another study also made use of these data, one on yellow fever vaccine responses in identical twins.

Sequenced: CD4+ T cells sorted from blood. These receptors were obtained from a woman in her late teens or twenties in good health.

The chain uses TRBV11-2 and TRBJ2-5; D remains ambiguous. This CDR3 has 13 residues. V lost 0 bases to trimming and J lost 5 bases, with 7 bases between them. Germline CDR1 reads SGHAT; CDR2 reads FQNNGV. Here the CDR3 DNA reads TGTGCCAGCAGCTTAGACAGCTCTGAGACCCAGTACTTC. It encodes CASSLDSSETQYF. Complete variable domain (other parts from reference TRBV11-2 and TRBJ2-5): EAGVAQSPRYKIIEKRQSVAFWCNPISGHATLYWYQQILGQGPKLLIQFQNNGVVDDSQLPKDRFSAERLKGVDSTLKIQPAKLEDSAVYLCASSLDSSETQYFGPGTRLLVL.

Many counts were recorded for this clonotype. This chain uses TRBV5-1 with TRBJ2-3; a weak D match, TRBD1 (5 bases). Germline values: CDR1 SGHRS, CDR2 YFSETQ. This CDR3 region has 15 residues. The V and J ends lost 2 bases and 6 bases respectively, with 16 bases between them. CDR3 nucleotides: TGCGCCAGCAGCTTAAACAGGCGTGTGGGGGATACGCAGTATTTT. The encoded protein is CASSLNRRVGDTQYF.

The chain links TRBV3-1 to TRBJ2-3, with D unclear. The germline V gene encodes CDR1 LGHDT and CDR2 YNNKEL (reference sequence). CDR3 length: 17 residues. The germline V and J ends were trimmed by 4 bases and 2 bases, with 19 bases remaining between them. The CDR3 is CASSPNGGPTDTDTQYF. CDR3 bases: TGTGCCAGCAGCCCTAACGGCGGACCCACGGACACAGATACGCAGTATTTT.

This clonotype appeared a few times. This chain uses TRBV4-1 with TRBJ2-3; D might be TRBD2 (7 bases). The V and J ends lost 3 bases and 4 bases respectively, with 17 bases between them. This CDR3 contains 16 residues. The germline V gene has CDR1 MGHRA and CDR2 YSYEKL. CDR3 DNA sequence: TGCGCCAGCAGCCAGGGGGGGGCTAGCTGGGCAGATACGCAGTATTTT. Translated, it gives CASSQGGASWADTQYF.